What follows are 13 T cell receptor beta chains derived from one specimen sequenced in a study of cytomegalovirus exposure and HLA in healthy donors. It was with 60 Vbeta and 13 Jbeta primers that the PCR ran. Here immunoSEQ multiplex PCR was the method, and the copy in TCRdb shows in-frame clones only, minus some. The sample has roughly 99,000 clones; 73% are singletons. Sequencing input: PBMCs. These receptors originate from a young man in good health and CMV-seronegative.

The rearrangement uses TRBV10-3 and TRBJ2-6, with a possible D match to TRBD1 (5 bases). V was pared by 10 bases and J by 1 base, with 20 bases between. Germline CDR1 reads ENHRY; CDR2 reads SYGVKD. This CDR3 spans 17 amino acids. CDR3 bases: TGTGCCACGGCGCAGGACATTCTATTATCTGGGGCCAACGTCCTGACTTTC. Its translation: CATAQDILLSGANVLTF.

The gene calls are TRBV7-6 and TRBJ1-2; 7 bases are shared with TRBD1. Germline assignment: CDR1 SGHVS and CDR2 FNYEAQ. This CDR3 spans 14 amino acids. J gave up 6 bases and V 3 bases, and 7 bases lay outside the gene matches. CDR3 protein: CASSLGQLGHGYTF. The CDR3 coding sequence is TGTGCCAGCAGCTTGGGACAGCTTGGTCATGGCTACACCTTC.

This chain links TRBV2 with TRBJ2-3, with a possible D match to TRBD1 (6 bases). V was shortened by 8 bases and J by 2 bases, with 17 bases between the two germline ends. Per the germline V gene, CDR1 is SNHLY and CDR2 is FYNNEI. The CDR3 is made up of 15 amino acids. CDR3 loop: CASGGQQKATDTQYF. The CDR3 region has the DNA TGTGCCAGCGGAGGACAGCAAAAAGCCACAGATACGCAGTATTTT. Variable domain in full (rest from reference TRBV2 and TRBJ2-3): EPEVTQTPSHQVTQMGQEVILRCVPISNHLYFYWYRQILGQKVEFLVSFYNNEISEKSEIFDDQFSVERPDGSNFTLKIRSTKLEDSAMYFCASGGQQKATDTQYFGPGTRLTVL.

This clone has a single count. The chain links TRBV19 to TRBJ2-6, with a tentative D call TRBD2 (6 bases). Germline-derived CDR1 and CDR2 are LNHDA and SQIVND (reference sequence). CDR3 size: 19 residues. V was clipped by 3 bases and J by 2 bases, with 20 bases between them. The CDR3 is CASSINGGNLGAGANVLTF. CDR3 bases: TGTGCCAGTAGTATCAATGGCGGGAACCTGGGGGCTGGGGCCAACGTCCTGACTTTC.

This rearrangement joins TRBV20-1 to TRBJ2-1, with D hard to call. CDR3 length: 10 residues. Trimming left V 5 bases short and J 3 bases short, with 2 bases between. CDR1 and CDR2 from the germline V gene are DFQATT and SNEGSKA (reference sequence). CDR3 sequence reads: CSAHYNEQFF. In DNA form, the CDR3 reads TGCAGTGCTCACTACAATGAGCAGTTCTTC.

V and J are TRBV27 and TRBJ1-6; weak D call: TRBD1 (5 bases). CDR3 length equals 16 residues. The germline V gene has CDR1 MNHEY and CDR2 SMNVEV (reference sequence). V dropped 0 bases and J dropped 9 bases, with 15 bases sitting between them. The CDR3 sequence: CASSLSVGGLTSPLHF. As DNA, the CDR3 is TGTGCCAGCAGTTTATCAGTCGGGGGTCTGACTTCACCCCTCCACTTT.

CDR3 in amino acids: CASRLGGALGQPQHF. For the CDR3, the DNA is TGTGCCAGCAGATTGGGGGGAGCGTTAGGACAGCCCCAGCATTTT. This chain links TRBV27 with TRBJ1-5; D is perhaps TRBD1 (5 bases). Trimming stripped 6 bases from V and 7 bases from J, with 19 bases between. Germline V gene data show CDR1 as MNHEY and CDR2 as SMNVEV (reference sequence). CDR3 size: 15 residues.

This chain links TRBV6-1 with TRBJ2-7; the D gene is possibly TRBD2 (6 bases). The CDR3 spans 14 residues. Germline loops: CDR1 MNHNS, CDR2 SASEGT. Between the trimmed V and J ends, which lost 3 bases and 5 bases, there was a span of 14 bases. The CDR3 DNA is TGTGCCAGCAGTGATGAGGGAGGTATCGACGAGCAGTACTTC. Translated: CASSDEGGIDEQYF.

This clone was picked up a small number of times. V gene TRBV6-1 combines with J gene TRBJ2-3; the match to TRBD1 covers 9 bases. The germline CDR1 and CDR2 sequences are MNHNS and SASEGT. The CDR3 totals 14 residues. V lost 4 bases and J lost 4; bases outside the gene matches: 3. The CDR3 DNA is TGTGCCAGCAGTGGACAGGGGGAAGCAGATACGCAGTATTTT. Translating gives CASSGQGEADTQYF.

This clone was seen a handful of times. The chain employs TRBV7-9 and TRBJ2-1; D gene unclear. Germline assignment: CDR1 SEHNR and CDR2 FQNEAQ (reference sequence). V lost 4 bases and J lost 16, with 17 bases in between. The CDR3 contains 12 residues. This CDR3 is CASSSDPARRFF. The CDR3 DNA is TGTGCCAGCAGCTCCGACCCGGCGAGGCGATTCTTC. The complete variable domain, with remaining parts taken from reference TRBV7-9 and TRBJ2-1, reads DTGVSQNPRHKITKRGQNVTFRCDPISEHNRLYWYRQTLGQGPEFLTYFQNEAQLEKSRLLSDRFSAERPKGSFSTLEIQRTEQGDSAMYLCASSSDPARRFFGPGTRLTVL.

The V and J genes are TRBV5-8 and TRBJ1-5; TRBD1 matches 11 bases. CDR1 is SGHTS, CDR2 YDEGEE, per germline. This CDR3 contains 15 residues. The V and J ends lost 4 bases and 7 bases, in that order; junction bases with no gene match: 7. The CDR3 loop is CASSKGTGGVQPQHF. The CDR3 DNA reads as TGTGCCAGCAGCAAGGGGACAGGGGGAGTACAGCCCCAGCATTTT.

The chain has TRBV27 and TRBJ1-4, with TRBD1 matching over 7 bases. This CDR3 is 14 amino acids long. Germline V CDR1 and CDR2: MNHEY, SMNVEV (reference sequence). V lost 3 bases to trimming and J lost 8 bases; unmatched junction nucleotides: 6. The CDR3 bases are TGTGCCAGCAGTTTTGGCAGGGGGGTGGAAAAACTGTTTTTT. This gives the protein CASSFGRGVEKLFF.

Remarks on this clone: A read error may produce the germline difference seen at one junction end. DNA for the CDR3: TGTGCCAGCAGCCTGGGGGGCAATGAGCAGTTCTTC. Its translation is CASSLGGNEQFF. The gene calls are TRBV4-1 and TRBJ2-1; D is possibly TRBD2 (6 bases). Germline CDR1 MGHRA, CDR2 YSYEKL. CDR3 size: 12 residues.